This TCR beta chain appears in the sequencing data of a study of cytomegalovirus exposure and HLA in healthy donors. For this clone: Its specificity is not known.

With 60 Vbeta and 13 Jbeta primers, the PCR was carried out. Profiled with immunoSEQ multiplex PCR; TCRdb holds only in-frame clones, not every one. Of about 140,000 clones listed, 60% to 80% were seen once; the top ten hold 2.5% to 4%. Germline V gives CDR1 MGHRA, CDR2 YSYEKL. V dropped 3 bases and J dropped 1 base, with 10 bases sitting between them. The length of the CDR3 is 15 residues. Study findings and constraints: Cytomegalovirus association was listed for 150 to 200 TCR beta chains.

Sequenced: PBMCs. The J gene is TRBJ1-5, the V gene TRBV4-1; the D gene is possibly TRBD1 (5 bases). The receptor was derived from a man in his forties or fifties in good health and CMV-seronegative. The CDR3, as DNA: TGCGCCAGCAGCCAGCTGGGGCTGAGCAATCAGCCCCAGCATTTT. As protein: CASSQLGLSNQPQHF.